A selection of T cell receptor beta chains follows, all from one sample in a study of blood T cell repertoires in COVID-19. The assay was immunoSEQ multiplex PCR, and TCRdb's table has in-frame clones only and misses some. The table shows hundreds of thousands of clones, with about 87% occurring only once. Sequences were obtained from PBMCs or T cells enriched from blood (not recorded which). These receptors came from a man aged 35 to 55 in a cohort exposed to, infected with or recovered from COVID-19 (not recorded which). CDR3s include the opening cysteine and the closing phenylalanine or tryptophan. The D gene is left open where the match is weak. Clone sizes are given selectively: once, few, many, or a class where the clone is expanded.

CDR3aa	CDR3nt	j_gene	len	v_gene	d_gene	abundance
CASSSRLAGWAYNEQFF	TGCGCCAGCAGCTCTCGACTAGCGGGGTGGGCCTACAATGAGCAGTTCTTC	TRBJ2-1	17	TRBV5-1	TRBD2	NA
CSVEGLVSVPHSYNEQFF	TGCAGCGTTGAGGGACTAGTCTCCGTCCCACACTCCTACAATGAGCAGTTCTTC	TRBJ2-1	18	TRBV29-1	TRBD2	NA
CASSATGRGAYNEQFF	TGCGCCAGCAGTGCCACGGGACGGGGGGCCTACAATGAGCAGTTCTTC	TRBJ2-1	16	TRBV10-1	TRBD2	NA
CASSPRSGGNEQYF	TGCGCCAGCAGCCCACGGTCTGGGGGCAATGAGCAGTACTTC	TRBJ2-7	14	TRBV5-1	NA	once
CASSFTGTGGSYGYTF	TGTGCCAGCAGTTTTACCGGGACAGGGGGCAGCTATGGCTACACCTTC	TRBJ1-2	16	TRBV6-5	TRBD1	NA
CASSPTNRVTEAFF	TGTGCCAGCAGCCCCACCAACAGGGTTACTGAAGCTTTCTTT	TRBJ1-1	14	TRBV28	NA	NA
CASSLKGQGRANEKLFF	TGCGCCAGCAGCTTGAAAGGACAGGGGAGGGCTAATGAAAAACTGTTTTTT	TRBJ1-4	17	TRBV5-1	TRBD1	NA
CASSYLAGGEQFF	TGTGCCAGCAGTTACCTAGCGGGAGGTGAGCAGTTCTTC	TRBJ2-1	13	TRBV6-5	TRBD2	NA
CASSGQGTEAFF	TGTGCCAGCTCCGGACAGGGAACTGAAGCTTTCTTT	TRBJ1-1	12	TRBV18	TRBD1	NA
CASSTSPAEKLFF	TGTGCCAGCAGCACCTCTCCAGCGGAAAAACTGTTTTTT	TRBJ1-4	13	TRBV6-5	NA	few
CASSESLDRIVNTEAFF	TGCGCCAGCAGTGAGTCTTTGGACAGAATCGTGAACACTGAAGCTTTCTTT	TRBJ1-1	17	TRBV10-2	NA	NA
CSVDSSGANVLTF	TGCAGCGTTGACAGCTCTGGGGCCAACGTCCTGACTTTC	TRBJ2-6	13	TRBV29-1	NA	NA
CAWRPSGGPYNEQFF	TGTGCCTGGAGGCCTAGCGGGGGACCCTACAATGAGCAGTTCTTC	TRBJ2-1	15	TRBV30	TRBD2	NA
CASSLVGTGVSGANVLTF	TGTGCCAGCAGCCTGGTCGGGACAGGGGTTTCTGGGGCCAACGTCCTGACTTTC	TRBJ2-6	18	TRBV3-1/TRBV3-2	TRBD1	NA
CASSVVQDTYYGYTF	TGTGCCAGCAGTGTGGTTCAGGACACCTACTATGGCTACACCTTC	TRBJ1-2	15	TRBV2	NA	NA
CSVGGRDQPQHF	TGCAGCGTCGGGGGGCGTGACCAGCCCCAGCATTTT	TRBJ1-5	12	TRBV29-1	NA	NA
CASSFSTGELFF	TGTGCCAGCAGTTTCAGTACCGGGGAGCTGTTTTTT	TRBJ2-2	12	TRBV6-5	NA	NA
CASSNPGSSARETQYF	TGCGCCAGCAGCAACCCCGGTTCCAGCGCCCGAGAGACCCAGTACTTC	TRBJ2-5	16	TRBV5-1	NA	NA
CSVARGDNYGYTF	TGCAGCGTTGCCCGGGGGGACAACTATGGCTACACCTTC	TRBJ1-2	13	TRBV29-1	NA	NA
CASSLRTSGLDTQYF	TGTGCCAGCAGCTTAAGGACTAGCGGGTTAGATACGCAGTATTTT	TRBJ2-3	15	TRBV7-3	TRBD2	NA
CASSFVHLPLPGFNEKLFF	TGTGCCAGCAGCTTTGTTCACCTCCCCTTACCGGGGTTTAATGAAAAACTGTTTTTT	TRBJ1-4	19	TRBV11-3	NA	once
CASSYNVAGNTEAFF	TGTGCCAGCAGCTACAACGTAGCGGGGAACACTGAAGCTTTCTTT	TRBJ1-1	15	TRBV11-1	NA	once
CASSESFVQNIQYF	TGTGCCAGCAGTGAGAGCTTCGTACAAAACATTCAGTACTTC	TRBJ2-4	14	TRBV6-1	NA	NA
CASSISLAGMRETQYF	TGTGCCAGCAGCATCTCCCTAGCGGGAATGAGAGAGACCCAGTACTTC	TRBJ2-5	16	TRBV11-2	TRBD2	NA
CASSLIANYGYTF	TGTGCCAGCAGCTTAATAGCTAACTATGGCTACACCTTC	TRBJ1-2	13	TRBV7-2	NA	NA
CASSPWTGRVLPEAFF	TGTGCCAGCAGTCCGTGGACAGGGCGAGTACTCCCTGAAGCTTTCTTT	TRBJ1-1	16	TRBV6-2/TRBV6-3	TRBD1	NA
CASSLVASGILEQYF	TGTGCCAGCAGCTTGGTGGCTAGCGGGATTCTCGAGCAGTACTTC	TRBJ2-7	15	TRBV5-4	TRBD2	NA
CASSARTGSEEKLFF	TGTGCCAGCAGTGCCAGAACAGGGTCGGAGGAAAAACTGTTTTTT	TRBJ1-4	15	TRBV28	NA	NA
CSASGLGAYEQYF	TGCAGTGCCAGTGGTCTAGGGGCCTACGAGCAGTACTTC	TRBJ2-7	13	TRBV20-1	NA	NA
CASSPRNIFSGSSSYNEQFF	TGTGCCAGCTCACCACGGAATATATTTTCAGGCTCGAGCTCCTACAATGAGCAGTTCTTC	TRBJ2-1	20	TRBV18	NA	NA
CASSIWDRDEKLFF	TGTGCCAGTAGTATCTGGGACAGGGACGAAAAACTGTTTTTT	TRBJ1-4	14	TRBV19	TRBD1	NA
CASSLDLVASSGPGELFF	TGCGCCAGCAGCTTGGACCTGGTCGCAAGTTCAGGCCCCGGGGAGCTGTTTTTT	TRBJ2-2	18	TRBV5-1	NA	NA
CASSPMGTVTYNEQFF	TGTGCCAGCAGCCCCATGGGGACAGTGACCTACAATGAGCAGTTCTTC	TRBJ2-1	16	TRBV7-6	TRBD1	many
CASSLEGRNYGYTF	TGCGCCAGCAGCTTGGAAGGCAGGAACTATGGCTACACCTTC	TRBJ1-2	14	TRBV5-1	NA	NA
CASSLNTDTQYF	TGTGCCAGCAGCCTAAACACAGATACGCAGTATTTT	TRBJ2-3	12	TRBV28	NA	NA
CASSPVNSNQPQHF	TGTGCCAGCTCACCTGTGAACTCCAATCAGCCCCAGCATTTT	TRBJ1-5	14	TRBV18	NA	NA
CASSLVGQGSVGNTIYF	TGTGCCAGCAGCTTGGTGGGACAGGGATCTGTGGGAAACACCATATATTTT	TRBJ1-3	17	TRBV5-6	TRBD1	few
CASSDRRGNQPQHF	TGCGCCAGCAGTGACCGGAGGGGCAATCAGCCCCAGCATTTT	TRBJ1-5	14	TRBV10-2	NA	NA
CATSVRLETYEQFF	TGTGCCACCAGCGTGCGACTAGAAACCTATGAGCAGTTCTTC	TRBJ2-1	14	TRBV15	NA	NA
CASSPGTGGITEAFF	TGTGCCAGCAGCCCCGGGACAGGGGGGATCACTGAAGCTTTCTTT	TRBJ1-1	15	TRBV3-1/TRBV3-2	TRBD1	NA
CASSPLGGGANTGELFF	TGTGCCAGCAGCCCCCTAGGGGGAGGGGCGAACACCGGGGAGCTGTTTTTT	TRBJ2-2	17	TRBV7-3	NA	NA